The source of this T cell receptor (beta chain) is a study of CD8+ T cells in alopecia areata. From germline, CDR1 is SEHNR and CDR2 FQNEAQ (reference sequence). The CDR3 length is 12 residues. The germline V and J ends were trimmed by 1 base and 5 bases, with 3 bases remaining between them. This clone was observed a single time. The antigen is undetermined. A read error may be the cause here, since a much bigger clone is one base away. Treatment specified: oral pan-JAK inhibitor, 5-10 mg twice daily. Sampling of alopecia areata patients yielded lesional scalp punch biopsies as well as peripheral blood. Sequencing relied on a cDNA template that was reverse transcribed from extracted RNA. Here immunoSEQ multiplex PCR was the method, and the copy in TCRdb shows in-frame clones only, minus some. The sample records roughly 73,000 clones, 29% being singletons. General study points: Tofacitinib delivered significant drops in scalp clonality and in expanded CD8+ clones among the top 100. In blood and scalp, many expanded lesional clones persisted during tofacitinib. Patients shared TCRs less clearly than mice did, possibly for HLA-related reasons.

This chain joins TRBV7-9 and TRBJ2-1; D gene unclear. The receptor was isolated from a human donor with alopecia areata. Here the sequenced sample was CD8+ T cells sorted from blood, taken at week 4, from a patient treated with tofacitinib. The CDR3 DNA reads TGTGCCAGCAGCTTAGTCCACAATGAGCAGTTCTTC. It codes for CASSLVHNEQFF.